This TCR beta chain was recorded in a study of technical replicates of blood from a few donors. Germline CDR1 is SGHTA and CDR2 is FQGTGA. This CDR3 is 13 amino acids long. The trim removed 6 bases at V and 9 bases at J, leaving 10 bases unmatched. Sequencing was performed with immunoSEQ multiplex PCR; in TCRdb, only in-frame clones are kept and a portion is missing. The sample has over 10,000 clones, 80% to 90% seen once. The specimen was PBMCs. The chain recombines TRBV7-3 with TRBJ1-1; 7 bases agree with TRBD1. The sequence was collected from a human donor in good health. In DNA form, the CDR3 reads TGTGCCAGCAGGCAATCTGAGGGACAGAAAGCTTTCTTT. This codes for CASRQSEGQKAFF. Combining the CDR3 with reference TRBV7-3 and TRBJ1-1 gives the whole variable domain GAGVSQTPSNKVTEKGKYVELRCDPISGHTALYWYRQSLGQGPEFLIYFQGTGAADDSGLPNDRFFAVRPEGSVSTLKIQRTERGDSAVYLCASRQSEGQKAFFGQGTRLTVV.